One and the same sample provided the 22 T cell receptor delta chains below, sequenced in a study of γδ T cells in repeated Plasmodium falciparum infection. TCRdb reprocessed the multiplex PCR reads through CATT. The table records 75,000 to 95,000 delta-chain clones, 0.85% to 1% of them present only once. Vgamma9/Vdelta2+ and Vdelta2-negative gammadelta T cells were flow-sorted from PBMC for bulk sequencing. The sequenced sample was gamma-delta T cells from blood. The source of these receptors is a pool of human donors (malaria-infected and uninfected, not separated).

Worth noting for this clone: The translation of this DNA and the TCRdb protein of a much larger clone differ at residue 14, probably owing to a read error; the protein shown here is translated from the DNA. The rearrangement joins TRDV1 to TRDJ1; 13 bases fit TRDD3. As TCRdb names no J gene, one was assigned here on the basis of a DNA match to germline. J lost 10 bases, V lost 0 bases, and 32 bases had no gene match. The CDR3 spans 24 residues. Germline CDR1 TSWWSYY, CDR2 QGS. CDR3 nucleotide sequence: TGTGCTCTTGGGGAACTAGTCCCTAGCTATAAGCTAGCACCGACTGGGGGATACGCTTTAACACTCATCTTT. Protein: CALGELVPSYKLAPTGGYALTLIF.

This clone came up many times. The protein TCRdb lists belongs to a much larger clone and differs from this DNA's translation at residue 9, which points to a read error; the protein shown is made from the DNA. The chain has TRDV2 and TRDJ1; maybe TRDD3 (6 bases). Germline values: CDR1 GEAIGNYY, CDR2 EKD. This CDR3 is 21 amino acids long. Trimming cost V 0 bases and J 7 bases, with 35 bases left between them. CDR3 sequence (DNA): TGTGCCTGTGACACCGATAACGGTCCTGGGGATTGCGGCCATCCCCTGGGTAAACTCATCTTT. This encodes CACDTDNGPGDCGHPLGKLIF.

A remark on this clone: TCRdb's protein, taken from a much larger clone, differs from this DNA's translation at residue 3, likely owing to a read error; the protein displayed comes from the DNA. This chain links TRDV1 with TRDJ1; a weak D match, TRDD2 (6 bases). The CDR3 extends over 19 amino acids. Germline V gene sequence: CDR1 TSWWSYY, CDR2 QGS. CDR3 bases: TGTGCTATTGGGGAACTTCCTCCCTCCCTCATGCTTCCCGAGAGGGGACTCATCTTT. Its translation: CAIGELPPSLMLPERGLIF.

In its sample, this clone was seen a few times. The TCRdb protein comes from a much larger clone and disagrees with this DNA's translation at residue 9, likely due to a read error; the protein given here is derived from the DNA. The chain uses TRDV1 and TRDJ1; D gene uncertain. TCRdb lists no J gene, so it was determined here by aligning the DNA to germline. The CDR3 sequence is 19 residues long. The ends were cut back, 2 bases at V and 0 bases at J, with 22 bases in the middle. Germline V gives CDR1 TSWWSYY, CDR2 QGS. The CDR3 DNA is TGTGCTCTTGGGGAATTCCGCCCTAAATGGGTTCGGTACACCGATAAACTCATCTTT. Translating gives CALGEFRPKWVRYTDKLIF.

A word on this clone: Translating this DNA gives a protein that differs at residue 8 from the TCRdb one, which belongs to a much larger clone; a read error is likely, and the protein shown is this translation. CDR3 in amino acids: CACDGPKSEYWGADKLIF. The CDR3 DNA reads as TGTGCCTGTGATGGGCCTAAGAGCGAATACTGGGGAGCCGATAAACTCATCTTT. The V and J genes are TRDV2 and TRDJ1; 7 bases map to TRDD3. TCRdb records no J gene; here it was assigned by comparing the DNA to germline. Per the germline V gene, CDR1 is GEAIGNYY and CDR2 is EKD. Trimming removed 4 bases from V and 3 bases from J; junction bases left unmatched: 19. The CDR3 spans 18 residues.

Only a few counts were recorded for this clone. TCRdb lists the protein of a much larger clone for this DNA, which differs at residue 12, so this is likely a read error; the protein given here is translated from the DNA itself. V usage is TRDV2 and J usage is TRDJ1; 8 nucleotides match TRDD3. In the absence of a J gene in TCRdb, the DNA was matched to germline to assign it here. With V trimmed by 0 bases and J by 0 bases, 17 bases remained unmatched. CDR3 size: 20 residues. Per germline, CDR1 GEAIGNYY and CDR2 EKD. CDR3 protein: CACDTVGSTGGPPYTDKLIF. In DNA form, the CDR3 reads TGTGCCTGTGACACCGTGGGGTCGACTGGGGGTCCTCCCTACACCGATAAACTCATCTTT.

A few counts support this clone. The protein TCRdb lists belongs to a much larger clone and differs from this DNA's translation at residue 4, which points to a read error; the protein shown is made from the DNA. The chain combines TRDV2 with TRDJ1, with 7 bases identical to TRDD3. TCRdb does not report a J gene; here it was assigned by matching the DNA to germline references. Unmatched junction bases numbered 20, after V lost 5 bases and J lost 0 bases. The CDR3 covers 19 residues. Germline CDR1 is GEAIGNYY and CDR2 is EKD. The CDR3 DNA is TGTGCCTGTGGCCCCCTCTCAACTCTGGGGGGGTTGTACACCGATAAACTCATCTTT. Protein product: CACGPLSTLGGLYTDKLIF.

This clone has just a few counts. TCRdb attributes to this sequence the protein of a much larger clone, which differs from the DNA translation at residue 14; a read error is likely, and the protein displayed is translated from the DNA. This chain joins TRDV1 and TRDJ1; TRDD3 might be the D (5 bases). The J gene, left out of TCRdb, was set here by checking the DNA against germline. Trimming left V 4 bases short and J 3 bases short, with 27 bases between. Germline assignment: CDR1 TSWWSYY and CDR2 QGS. The CDR3 consists of 19 residues. The CDR3 nucleotides read TGTGCTCTTGGGGTCCATTTCGGACATAGCTCATACGGCGCCGATAAACTCATCTTT. Its protein product is CALGVHFGHSSYGADKLIF.

The sample holds a few counts of this clone. TCRdb has a much larger clone's protein, which differs at residue 5 from the translation of this DNA, likely because of a read error; what is shown is the protein translated from the DNA. Here the CDR3 DNA reads TGTGCTCTTGGGGGACTAGAGAGTAAATTGTTCCCGGAGCTGGGGGCCACCGATAAACTCATCTTT. This encodes CALGGLESKLFPELGATDKLIF. J is TRDJ1 and V is TRDV1; the match to TRDD3 covers 7 bases. TCRdb records no J gene; here it was assigned by comparing the DNA to germline. Germline CDR1 reads TSWWSYY; CDR2 reads QGS. V was clipped by 4 bases and J by 1 base; unmatched bases: 27. There are 22 residues in the CDR3.

This clone was seen a few times. This DNA's translation differs at residue 3 from TCRdb's protein, which comes from a much larger clone; a read error is likely, and the protein shown is translated from the DNA. The chain couples TRDV2 to TRDJ1; D unresolved. Here the J gene was assigned by germline matching of the DNA, as TCRdb has none. CDR1 is GEAIGNYY, CDR2 EKD, per germline. This CDR3 comprises 16 residues. The DNA for the CDR3 is TGTGCCTATGACACCGTTGAACGGAGGTACACCGATAAACTCATCTTT. It is translated as CAYDTVERRYTDKLIF.

In regard to this clone: TCRdb records a much larger clone's protein for this DNA, with a difference at residue 9 that likely arises from a read error; the protein given is the translation of the DNA. CDR3 sequence: CALGEPQFHTPQLIF. In DNA form, the CDR3 reads TGTGCTCTTGGGGAACCCCAGTTCCATACCCCTCAACTCATCTTT. The chain has TRDV1 and TRDJ1; no firm D call. The J gene, missing from TCRdb, was assigned here through DNA to germline matching. V shed 1 base and J shed 9 bases, with 18 bases lying between them. The CDR3 length is 15 residues. Looked up from germline, CDR1 is TSWWSYY and CDR2 is QGS.

Note on this clone: Given a far larger clone just one base away, this is likely a sequencing read error. J is TRDJ3 and V is TRDV2; 10 bases match TRDD3. In the absence of a J gene in TCRdb, the DNA was matched to germline to assign it here. Trimming took 5 bases from V and 0 from J; bases not matched to a gene: 21. This CDR3 has 23 amino acids. Germline V gene data show CDR1 as GEAIGNYY and CDR2 as EKD. The CDR3 here is CACGAVRGGYARDLSWDTRQMFF. For the CDR3, the DNA is TGTGCCTGTGGCGCCGTCAGAGGGGGATACGCTCGGGACCTCTCCTGGGACACCCGACAGATGTTTTTC.

This clone was recorded a few times. The protein that TCRdb holds for this DNA derives from a much larger clone and differs from the translated DNA at residue 4, which likely indicates a read error; the protein shown here is translated from the DNA. The V and J genes are TRDV2 and TRDJ1; weak D call: TRDD3 (5 bases). Here the J gene came from matching the DNA to germline, since TCRdb omits it. This CDR3 comprises 16 residues. From germline, CDR1 is GEAIGNYY and CDR2 EKD. The CDR3 DNA is TGTGCCTGTGGCACCGTGGGGCTCCCTTACACCGATAAACTCATCTTT. Amino acids: CACGTVGLPYTDKLIF.

The table lists this clone with a few counts. A read error is possible here, since a much larger clone lies one base away. This specimen includes other DNA sequences encoding the same CDR3. V usage is TRDV2 and J usage is TRDJ1, with D perhaps TRDD2 (5 bases). TCRdb supplies no J gene; here it was assigned by aligning the nucleotide sequence to germline. Germline CDR1 GEAIGNYY, CDR2 EKD. The CDR3 spans 22 residues. The chain's CDR3 is CACDTVPSFSRFAVRDTDKLIF. CDR3 nucleotides: TGTGCCTGCGACACCGTCCCCTCCTTCTCACGGTTTGCTGTGAGGGACACCGATAAACTCATCTTT.

On this clone itself: Since a far larger clone is one base different, this is likely a read error. Different DNA sequences within this sample yield the same CDR3. The chain carries TRDV2 and TRDJ1; 10 nucleotides line up with TRDD3. Here the J gene was assigned by germline matching of the DNA, as TCRdb has none. Germline trimming cut 1 base from V and 2 bases from J; bases unmatched to any gene: 12. The CDR3 totals 18 residues. Germline V gene sequence: CDR1 GEAIGNYY, CDR2 EKD. DNA of the CDR3: TGTGCCTGTGACACTTTGCAGCCACTGGGGGATGGAACCGATAAACTCATCTTT. Translation gives CACDTLQPLGDGTDKLIF.

In its sample, this clone was seen a few times. Translating this DNA gives a protein that differs at residue 5 from the TCRdb one, which belongs to a much larger clone; a read error is likely, and the protein shown is this translation. The chain combines TRDV2 with TRDJ1, with 12 bases identical to TRDD3. TCRdb records no J gene; here it was assigned by comparing the DNA to germline. Trimming removed 3 bases from V and 1 base from J; junction bases left unmatched: 11. CDR3 size: 18 residues. The germline V gene encodes CDR1 GEAIGNYY and CDR2 EKD. The CDR3 spells CACDALVLGDTPTDKLIF. CDR3 nucleotides: TGTGCCTGTGACGCCTTGGTACTGGGGGATACTCCCACCGATAAACTCATCTTT.

Worth noting for this clone: This is likely an artifact of a read error, given a far larger clone one base away. In the same sample, other DNA sequences code for this CDR3. The chain has TRDV2 and TRDJ1, with 11 bases aligning to TRDD3. No J gene is reported in TCRdb; it was inferred here by comparing the DNA with germline. In germline, CDR1 is GEAIGNYY, CDR2 EKD. Trimming took 0 bases from V and 0 from J; bases not matched to a gene: 5. The CDR3 spans 17 residues. The CDR3 loop reads CACDTLGDTRNTDKLIF. The CDR3 nucleotides read TGTGCCTGTGACACCCTGGGGGATACAAGGAACACCGATAAACTCATCTTT.

This clone has more than one count but fewer than ten. TCRdb attributes to this sequence the protein of a much larger clone, which differs from the DNA translation at residue 14; a read error is likely, and the protein displayed is translated from the DNA. This rearrangement joins TRDV2 to TRDJ1, with 7 bases matching TRDD3. TCRdb is silent on the J gene; assignment here came from matching the DNA to germline. CDR1 and CDR2 (germline): GEAIGNYY, EKD. The CDR3 is made up of 19 amino acids. Trimming at V came to 1 base and at J to 3 bases, leaving 19 bases not matched to a gene. CDR3 region: CACDTRRGDKRRYADKLIF. CDR3 coding DNA: TGTGCCTGTGACACGAGAAGAGGGGATAAAAGGAGGTACGCCGATAAACTCATCTTT.

This clone has just a few counts. A far larger clone is one nucleotide away, so this likely arose from a read error. The sample has other DNA sequences that encode this CDR3 too. V gene assignment gives TRDV1, but the J gene was left uncalled; TRDD3 reflects the table's D call only, with no check against the DNA. The CDR3 has 18 residues. The germline V gene encodes CDR1 TSWWSYY and CDR2 QGS. For the CDR3, the DNA is TGTGCTCTCCTACCGTCCTACGGGGGATACGGGTACACCGATAAACTCATCTTC. It encodes CALLPSYGGYGYTDKLIF.

This clone was found a few times. A far bigger clonotype differs at one base, so this is likely a read error. This chain's CDR3 is CALRWVVLGDTHYTDKLIF. CDR3 in DNA: TGTGCTCTCCGATGGGTCGTACTAGGGGATACCCATTACACCGATAAACTCATCTTT. V gene TRDV1 combines with J gene TRDJ1; 8 nucleotides match TRDD3. The J gene was missing in TCRdb and was found by matching the end of the DNA to germline. CDR3 length: 19 amino acids. The J segment lost 0 bases and the V segment lost 9 bases, leaving 21 bases of the junction unmatched. The germline V gene has CDR1 TSWWSYY and CDR2 QGS.

On this clone: The protein that TCRdb holds for this DNA derives from a much larger clone and differs from the translated DNA at residue 10, which likely indicates a read error; the protein shown here is translated from the DNA. The rearrangement joins TRAV36/DV7 to TRDJ1; unclear D gene. This CDR3 has 12 amino acids. The germline gives CDR1 VTNFRS, CDR2 LTSSGIE (reference sequence). CDR3 in amino acids: CAVVTTTDKPIF. The DNA of the CDR3 is TGTGCTGTGGTGACGACCACCGATAAACCCATCTTT.

Concerning this clone: A far larger clone is one nucleotide away, so this likely arose from a read error. This specimen includes other DNA sequences encoding the same CDR3. This rearrangement joins TRDV1 to TRDJ1, with TRDD3 matching over 10 bases. TCRdb offers no J gene call, so here the DNA was matched to germline to obtain one. Looked up from germline, CDR1 is TSWWSYY and CDR2 is QGS. CDR3 length equals 21 residues. In DNA form, the CDR3 reads TGTGCTCTCGGGGATCCTCCTTCCTCCCGGGACTGGGGGATGTACACCGATAAACTCATCTTT. Translating gives CALGDPPSSRDWGMYTDKLIF.